This T cell receptor (beta chain) was captured in a study of shared clonotypes between healthy human individuals. Germline values: CDR1 SGHRS, CDR2 YFSETQ. CDR3 length: 14 residues. Trimming pared 6 bases from V and 1 base from J, leaving 13 bases between. Clones were sequenced by immunoSEQ multiplex PCR, and TCRdb holds only the in-frame ones, with some missing. The table shows roughly 2 million clones, with roughly 96% occurring only once. The specimen sequenced was naive CD4+ T cells sorted from blood. As for subset: CD45RA+ positively selected. The chain recombines TRBV5-1 with TRBJ2-5, with D uncertain. The receptor was isolated from a man between 18 and 35 years old in good health. The CDR3 DNA reads TGCGCCAGCAAGGTAGGAGTCACCCAAGAGACCCAGTACTTC. Its translation is CASKVGVTQETQYF.